A single sample gave rise to the 26 T cell receptor beta chains below, sequenced in a study of vaccination effects on CD4 cells after COVID-19. These receptors lack a known antigen. Scientists isolated CD4+ T cells after a roughly ten-day culture period ended. Some clones are missing from TCRdb's copy, which holds only in-frame ones; the method was immunoSEQ multiplex PCR. The table has 50,000 to 75,000 clones, about 74% seen once. The source was CD4+ T cells from PBMCs cultured without peptide, collected before COVID-19 vaccination. These receptors were taken from a human donor who received a COVID-19 vaccine.

The chain is built from TRBV2 and TRBJ2-3; D ambiguous. Germline-derived CDR1 and CDR2 are SNHLY and FYNNEI. The CDR3 contains 12 residues. The V gene lost 6 bases and the J gene lost 3 bases, with 7 bases spanning the gap. The CDR3 coding sequence is TGTGCCAGCAGCGCTAGAACAGATACGCAGTATTTT. Amino acids: CASSARTDTQYF.

This clone was detected only a few times. The V gene is TRBV30, the J gene TRBJ1-1; unclear D gene. V was clipped by 1 base and J by 3 bases, with 9 bases between them. Germline-derived CDR1 and CDR2 are GTSNPN and SVGIG (reference sequence). The length of the CDR3 is 13 residues. The DNA for the CDR3 is TGTGCCTGGAGTGGGGATTTGGACACTGAAGCTTTCTTT. Residues: CAWSGDLDTEAFF.

This clone turned up a few times. This chain joins TRBV2 and TRBJ1-2; D remains unclear. This CDR3 is built from 12 residues. V gave up 7 bases and J gave up 2 bases, with 8 bases separating them. In germline, CDR1 is SNHLY, CDR2 FYNNEI. The CDR3 reads CASTRENYGYTF. CDR3 DNA: TGTGCCAGCACGAGGGAGAACTATGGCTACACCTTC.

This chain uses TRBV5-1 with TRBJ1-1; 7 bases line up with TRBD1. V dropped 4 bases and J dropped 1; count of bases not matched to a gene: 7. This CDR3 spans 15 amino acids. Germline V gene lookup returns CDR1 SGHRS and CDR2 YFSETQ. CDR3 nucleotide sequence: TGCGCCAGCAGCGTGGAGGACAGGTGGAACACTGAAGCTTTCTTT. Translation: CASSVEDRWNTEAFF.

In its sample, this clone was seen a few times. This chain links TRBV7-2 with TRBJ1-2; TRBD1 agrees at 8 bases. The germline V gene encodes CDR1 SGHTA and CDR2 FQGNSA. V lost 5 bases and J lost 1; bases outside the gene matches: 6. The CDR3 contains 15 residues. The CDR3 DNA reads TGTGCCAGCAGCAGGACAGGGACTGATAACTATGGCTACACCTTC. The encoded protein is CASSRTGTDNYGYTF.

This rearrangement joins TRBV7-9 to TRBJ1-4; 9 bases line up with TRBD1. Germline assignment: CDR1 SEHNR and CDR2 FQNEAQ (reference sequence). The CDR3 totals 17 residues. Trimming at V came to 4 bases and at J to 8 bases, leaving 14 bases not matched to a gene. This CDR3 reads CASSSPLQQGAGEKLFF. The CDR3 DNA is TGTGCCAGCAGCTCGCCCCTTCAACAGGGGGCAGGGGAAAAACTGTTTTTT.

The V gene is TRBV18, the J gene TRBJ1-6; possibly TRBD1 for D (5 bases). Germline CDR1 KGHSH, CDR2 LQKENI. The CDR3 consists of 16 residues. Trimming removed 6 bases at V and 5 bases at J, with 17 bases between. The CDR3 DNA reads TGTGCCAGCTCTCCGACAGTGACTATAGATAATTCACCCCTCCACTTT. Translation: CASSPTVTIDNSPLHF.

The rearrangement links TRBV11-2 to TRBJ1-6, with 9 bases fitting TRBD1. The CDR3 sequence is 16 residues long. From germline, CDR1 is SGHAT and CDR2 FQNNGV. V shed 5 bases, J shed 8 bases, and the junction held 10 bases outside the gene matches. CDR3 in amino acids: CASSVSRDRVYSPLHF. CDR3 coding DNA: TGTGCCAGCAGCGTCTCACGGGACAGGGTGTATTCACCCCTCCACTTT.

This clone was seen a few times. The V call is TRBV28, the J call TRBJ1-1; a weak D match, TRBD1 (5 bases). The CDR3 has 13 residues. CDR1 and CDR2 from the germline V gene are MDHEN and SYDVKM. Trimming took 6 bases from V and 5 from J, leaving 13 bases between them. Here the CDR3 DNA reads TGTGCCAGCAGAATCAGGGATTGGACTGAAGCTTTCTTT. The encoded protein is CASRIRDWTEAFF.

This clone was seen only once. The chain combines TRBV5-1 with TRBJ2-2; 8 bases agree with TRBD1. CDR1 and CDR2 (germline): SGHRS, YFSETQ. V lost 4 bases to trimming and J lost 6 bases; unmatched junction nucleotides: 5. CDR3 length: 14 amino acids. The CDR3 region is CASSPTGVPGELFF. CDR3 DNA: TGCGCCAGCAGCCCGACAGGGGTGCCCGGGGAGCTGTTTTTT.

The sample holds one count of this clone. At one end the junction does not follow the germline gene, possibly because of a read error. The chain has TRBV5-1 and TRBJ2-1; D possibly uses TRBD1 or TRBD2 (6 bases each). Germline V lookup: CDR1 SGHRS, CDR2 YFSETQ. This CDR3 spans 14 amino acids. CDR3 region: CASRGGPSSNEQFF. The CDR3 coding sequence is TGCGCCAGCCGAGGGGGGCCTTCCTCCAATGAGCAGTTCTTC. Full variable domain (outside the CDR3, taken from reference TRBV5-1 and TRBJ2-1): KAGVTQTPRYLIKTRGQQVTLSCSPISGHRSVSWYQQTPGQGLQFLFEYFSETQRNKGNFPGRFSGRQFSNSRSEMNVSTLELGDSALYLCASRGGPSSNEQFFGPGTRLTVL.

This CDR3 is CASSLAGTEAFF. CDR3 bases: TGTGCCAGCAGTTTGGCGGGAACTGAAGCTTTCTTT. V and J are TRBV12-3 or TRBV12-4 and TRBJ1-1; D remains unclear. This CDR3 has 12 residues. Trimming pared 3 bases from V and 5 bases from J, leaving 7 bases between.

CDR3 nucleotide sequence: TGCGCCAGCAGCTGGGGACAGGGTACTAGCACAGATACGCAGTATTTT. Translation gives CASSWGQGTSTDTQYF. The chain uses TRBV5-1 and TRBJ2-3; 9 positions match TRBD1. Trimming took 3 bases from V and 0 from J; bases not matched to a gene: 5. CDR1 and CDR2 (germline): SGHRS, YFSETQ. The CDR3 contains 16 residues.

The V and J genes are TRBV7-9 and TRBJ2-3; perhaps TRBD2 as D (6 bases). Germline assignment: CDR1 SEHNR and CDR2 FQNEAQ (reference sequence). CDR3 length: 16 amino acids. V lost 2 bases and J 2 bases, leaving 14 bases between the germline ends. The CDR3 nucleotides read TGTGCCAGCAGCTTACTCGCGGGGCAACTCACAGATACGCAGTATTTT. Amino acid sequence: CASSLLAGQLTDTQYF. Based on the CDR3 plus reference TRBV7-9 and TRBJ2-3, the full variable domain is DTGVSQNPRHKITKRGQNVTFRCDPISEHNRLYWYRQTLGQGPEFLTYFQNEAQLEKSRLLSDRFSAERPKGSFSTLEIQRTEQGDSAMYLCASSLLAGQLTDTQYFGPGTRLTVL.

The chain joins TRBV6-1 to TRBJ1-4, with TRBD1 identical over 9 bases. There are 15 residues in the CDR3. The germline gives CDR1 MNHNS, CDR2 SASEGT. With 0 bases clipped from V and 6 bases from J, the junction kept 2 bases outside the gene matches. DNA of the CDR3: TGTGCCAGCAGTGAAGCTGGGACAGGGTATGAAAAACTGTTTTTT. Translated: CASSEAGTGYEKLFF.

This chain links TRBV24-1 with TRBJ2-1; 7 bases map to TRBD1. Germline V CDR1 and CDR2: KGHDR, SFDVKD. CDR3 length: 14 amino acids. V was clipped by 3 bases and J by 8 bases; unmatched bases: 6. The CDR3 DNA sequence: TGTGCCACCAGTGATACGACAGGGAGCGATGAGCAGTTCTTC. This codes for CATSDTTGSDEQFF.

The chain has TRBV18 and TRBJ2-1; TRBD1 matches at 7 bases. After removal of 0 bases from V and 4 bases from J, the junction contained 3 bases not matched to a gene. The CDR3 has 15 amino acids. Looked up from germline, CDR1 is KGHSH and CDR2 is LQKENI. CDR3 nucleotides: TGTGCCAGCTCACCACCGTTGACAGGGTACAATGAGCAGTTCTTC. It encodes CASSPPLTGYNEQFF.

The table lists this clone with a count of one. The CDR3 loop is CASRDGGINEKLFF. CDR3 nucleotides: TGTGCCAGCAGGGACGGAGGTATTAATGAAAAACTGTTTTTT. The chain is built from TRBV21-1 and TRBJ1-4. TRBV21-1 is a documented pseudogene. The CDR3 consists of 14 residues.

V gene TRBV30 combines with J gene TRBJ2-3, with 9 bases aligning to TRBD2. CDR3 size: 17 residues. CDR1 is GTSNPN and CDR2 is SVGIG in the germline V gene (reference sequence). Trimming took 0 bases from V and 3 from J; bases not matched to a gene: 10. The CDR3 bases are TGTGCCTGGAGTGTAAGAGTAGCGGGAGACCGAACAGATACGCAGTATTTT. Protein sequence: CAWSVRVAGDRTDTQYF.

The rearrangement uses TRBV6-4 and TRBJ2-3, with 8 positions matching TRBD2. The CDR3 loop spans 13 amino acids. Trimming cost V 8 bases and J 5 bases; bases outside gene matches: 6. Germline V gene lookup returns CDR1 MRHNA and CDR2 SNTAGT. CDR3 nucleotides: TGTGCCAGCTCTTCCCGGGGGGGAGATACGCAGTATTTT. It codes for CASSSRGGDTQYF.

This clone came up once. This chain joins TRBV12-3 or TRBV12-4 and TRBJ2-3; no clear D gene. The CDR3 runs 13 residues. Trimming pared 2 bases from V and 4 bases from J, leaving 7 bases between. CDR3 protein: CASSLRSPDTQYF. The CDR3 bases are TGTGCCAGCAGTTTACGGTCACCAGATACGCAGTATTTT.

This clone occurred a few times. The chain is built from TRBV12-3 or TRBV12-4 and TRBJ2-2; the D is unclear. The CDR3 spans 11 residues. Trimming removed 6 bases at V and 2 bases at J, with 1 base between. Here the CDR3 DNA reads TGTGCCAGCAGAAACACCGGGGAGCTGTTTTTT. Encoded protein: CASRNTGELFF.

This clone was seen more than once but under ten times. The chain combines TRBV7-9 with TRBJ2-7; 7 bases are a match to TRBD1. V shed 1 base and J 7 bases; nucleotides not matched to a gene: 4. This CDR3 is 13 amino acids long. The germline CDR1 and CDR2 sequences are SEHNR and FQNEAQ (reference sequence). This CDR3 reads CASSLVDRLEQYV. The CDR3 region has the DNA TGTGCCAGCAGCTTAGTGGACAGGTTAGAGCAGTACGTC.

This clone was seen a few times. The chain links TRBV28 to TRBJ2-3; D perhaps matches TRBD1 (6 bases). Germline assignment: CDR1 MDHEN and CDR2 SYDVKM. This CDR3 is built from 15 residues. V was trimmed by 6 bases and J by 6 bases, leaving 19 bases between them. CDR3 sequence reads: CASSERVGAADTQYF. Written as DNA, the CDR3 is TGTGCCAGCAGCGAAAGAGTGGGGGCCGCGGATACGCAGTATTTT.

The chain is built from TRBV25-1 and TRBJ2-4, with D possibly called TRBD1 or TRBD2 (5 bases each). Deletions cut 0 bases from V and 1 base from J, with 10 bases between. The CDR3 contains 16 residues. The V gene's germline CDR1 is MGHDK and CDR2 SYGVNS. CDR3: CASSEYGTGAKNIQYF. DNA for the CDR3: TGTGCCAGCAGTGAATATGGGACCGGGGCCAAAAACATTCAGTACTTC.

V usage is TRBV5-1 and J usage is TRBJ2-3; TRBD1 might be the D (6 bases). The CDR3 has 13 amino acids. With 1 base removed from V and 4 bases from J, the gap between germline ends came to 7 bases. From germline, CDR1 is SGHRS and CDR2 YFSETQ. The CDR3 DNA sequence: TGCGCCAGCAGCTTGTGGGGGCCAGATACGCAGTATTTT. It encodes CASSLWGPDTQYF.